Following are 5 T cell receptor beta chains from one sample sequenced in a study of CD8 T cells in ankylosing spondylitis. TCRdb ran MiXCR on the 5' RACE reads and lists one entry per CDR3 protein. The data hold some 290,000 distinct CDR3 sequences, with 20% observed a single time. Sequences were obtained from blood, either unsorted or a sorted T cell fraction (not recorded which). The receptors derive from a male donor with ankylosing spondylitis or in good health (not recorded which).

This rearrangement joins TRBV15 to TRBJ2-7; possible D gene TRBD2, 6 bases. The CDR3 totals 16 residues. Germline lookup yields CDR1 LNHNV and CDR2 YYDKDF (reference sequence). Deletions cut 0 bases from V and 2 bases from J, with 14 bases between. The CDR3 coding sequence is TGTGCCACCAGCAGAGATCGCCTTGGGGGGACCTACGAGCAGTACGTC. This encodes CATSRDRLGGTYEQYV.

The chain uses TRBV27 and TRBJ1-5; TRBD1 agrees at 8 bases. The V gene's germline CDR1 is MNHEY and CDR2 SMNVEV (reference sequence). The ends lost 7 bases at V and 4 bases at J; junction bases unmatched: 3. The CDR3 is made up of 13 amino acids. The CDR3 loop reads CASKGQGNQPQHF. CDR3 sequence (DNA): TGTGCCAGCAAAGGACAGGGTAATCAGCCCCAGCATTTT.

The chain uses TRBV6-5 and TRBJ1-6; 10 positions match TRBD1. There are 19 residues in the CDR3. After removal of 2 bases from V and 7 bases from J, the junction contained 14 bases not matched to a gene. The germline V gene has CDR1 MNHEY and CDR2 SVGAGI. The CDR3 region is CASSYLQGQGLPANSPLHF. The CDR3 DNA reads as TGTGCCAGCAGTTACCTTCAGGGACAGGGGTTGCCCGCAAATTCACCCCTCCACTTT.

V gene TRBV29-1 combines with J gene TRBJ2-3, with D perhaps matching TRBD1 (6 bases). The CDR3 consists of 16 residues. The V end lost 1 base, the J end lost 0 bases, and 14 bases lay between the germline ends. Germline assignment: CDR1 SQVTM and CDR2 ANQGSEA. CDR3: CSVEGWRQGSTDTQYF. CDR3 DNA: TGCAGCGTTGAAGGCTGGAGGCAGGGGAGCACAGATACGCAGTATTTT.

Many counts were recorded for this clonotype. The V call is TRBV12-3 or TRBV12-4, the J call TRBJ2-3; 10 bases map to TRBD2. The CDR3 is 14 amino acids. V gave up 1 base and J gave up 12 bases; unmatched junction bases: 7. The CDR3 protein is CASSLGAGGRDQYF. CDR3 in DNA: TGTGCCAGCAGTTTAGGAGCGGGGGGGCGGGACCAGTATTTT.